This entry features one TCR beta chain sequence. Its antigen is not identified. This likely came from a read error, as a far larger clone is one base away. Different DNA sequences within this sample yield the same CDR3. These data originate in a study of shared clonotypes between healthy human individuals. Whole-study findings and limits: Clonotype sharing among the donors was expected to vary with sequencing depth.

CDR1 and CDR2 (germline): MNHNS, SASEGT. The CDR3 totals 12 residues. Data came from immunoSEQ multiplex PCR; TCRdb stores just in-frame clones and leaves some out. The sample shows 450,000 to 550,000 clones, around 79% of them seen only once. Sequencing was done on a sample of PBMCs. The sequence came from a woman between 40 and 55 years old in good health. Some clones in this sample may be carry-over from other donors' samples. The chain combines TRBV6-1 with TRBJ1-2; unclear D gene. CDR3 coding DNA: TGTGCCAGCAGTGAGGGTAACTACGGCTACACCTTC. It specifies CASSEGNYGYTF.